This TCR beta chain emerged from a study of graft-versus-host responses after intestinal transplantation. Overall study context: For approximately three years after anti-thymocyte globulin induction, all recipients took tacrolimus and steroids.

For this clone: The antigen remains unidentified.

Germline CDR1 is MNHEY and CDR2 is SVGAGI. The CDR3 length is 11 residues. V dropped 8 bases and J dropped 7 bases, with 8 bases sitting between them. Study-wide findings and caveats: Early post-transplant HvG declines showed an association with peak circulating GvH clone levels.

The protocol was immunoSEQ multiplex PCR, while the TCRdb copy is restricted to in-frame clones and leaves out a portion. The repertoire holds some 120,000 clones, with roughly 92% as singletons. The sequencing here drew on unstimulated CD4+ T cells sorted from spleen or lymph node cells, taken before intestinal transplant. The V gene is TRBV6-5, the J gene TRBJ2-2; D is perhaps TRBD2 (6 bases). The sequence came from a human donor who received an intestinal transplant. CDR3 sequence: CASLGGGELFF. The CDR3 DNA reads as TGTGCCAGCCTGGGGGGCGGGGAGCTGTTTTTT.